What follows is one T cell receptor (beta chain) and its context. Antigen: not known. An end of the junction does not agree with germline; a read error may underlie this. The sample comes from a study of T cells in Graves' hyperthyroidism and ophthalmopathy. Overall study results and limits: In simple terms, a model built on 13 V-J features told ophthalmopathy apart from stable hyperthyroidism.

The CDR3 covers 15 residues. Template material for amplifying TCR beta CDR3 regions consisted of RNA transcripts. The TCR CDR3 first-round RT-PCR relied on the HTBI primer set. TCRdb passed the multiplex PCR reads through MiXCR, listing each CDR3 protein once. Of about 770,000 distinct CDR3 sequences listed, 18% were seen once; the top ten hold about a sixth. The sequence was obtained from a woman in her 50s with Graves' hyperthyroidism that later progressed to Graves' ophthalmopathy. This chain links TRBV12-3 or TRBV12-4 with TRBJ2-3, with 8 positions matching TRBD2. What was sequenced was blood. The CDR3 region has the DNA TGTGCCAGCAGTTTAACCCCGGCTAGCGGGCCCCGCCGGAATTTT. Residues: CASSLTPASGPRRNF.